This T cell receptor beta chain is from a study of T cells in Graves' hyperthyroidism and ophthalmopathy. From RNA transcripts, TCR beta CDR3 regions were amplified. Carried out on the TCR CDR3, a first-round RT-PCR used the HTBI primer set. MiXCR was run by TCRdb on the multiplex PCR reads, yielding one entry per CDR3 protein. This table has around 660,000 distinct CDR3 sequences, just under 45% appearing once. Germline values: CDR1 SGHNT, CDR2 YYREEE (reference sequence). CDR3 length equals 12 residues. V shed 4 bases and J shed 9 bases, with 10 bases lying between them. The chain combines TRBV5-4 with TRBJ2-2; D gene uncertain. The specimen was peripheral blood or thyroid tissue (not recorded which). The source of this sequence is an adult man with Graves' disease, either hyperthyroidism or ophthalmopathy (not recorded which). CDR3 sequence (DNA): TGTGCCAGCAGCCGTGGGGTCCGGGAGCTGTTTTTT. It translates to CASSRGVRELFF.